This record looks at one T cell receptor (beta chain) sequence and its context. Germline trimming cut 7 bases from V and 1 base from J; bases unmatched to any gene: 25. The V gene's germline CDR1 is MDHEN and CDR2 SYDVKM. The CDR3 covers 21 residues. This specimen comes from a study of shared T cell receptors in the human thymus. The protocol was immunoSEQ multiplex PCR, while the TCRdb copy is restricted to in-frame clones and leaves out a portion. Of hundreds of thousands of clones in the sample, around 87% were seen once. This sample was also put to use in a study of human thymus T cells. That investigation notes: Donation was from healthy Finnish infants who were having corrective surgery that addressed congenital heart defects. From resections taken during corrective heart surgery, the thymus tissue was obtained. There appeared to be biased usage of V and J genes in thymic and blood repertoires. Related work found strong thymic repertoire overlap between unrelated individuals.

What was sequenced was thymocytes. The chain recombines TRBV28 with TRBJ2-7; 10 bases are a match to TRBD2. This TCR came from a boy in the first two years of life with a congenital heart defect. CDR3 sequence (DNA): TGTGCCAGCACCATCCGGGAGGGCCTAGCGGGAGAGTTGGGGTTGTCCTACGAGCAGTACTTC. Translated: CASTIREGLAGELGLSYEQYF.